This T cell receptor beta chain derives from a study of shared clonotypes between healthy human individuals. A word on this clone: Other nucleotide sequences in the sample specify the same CDR3.

Only in-frame clones appear in the TCRdb table, and some are missing; sequencing was by immunoSEQ multiplex PCR. This table holds 2 million to 3 million clones, roughly 93% found once. The CDR3 loop spans 13 amino acids. The V gene's germline CDR1 is SQVTM and CDR2 ANQGSEA. V was shortened by 3 bases and J by 2 bases, with 10 bases between the two germline ends. This chain connects TRBV29-1 to TRBJ1-2; D might be TRBD1 (6 bases). The sample was naive CD4+ T cells from PBMCs. Specified subset: CD45RA+ positively selected. This TCR came from a man aged 18 to 30 in good health. Some clones in this sample may be carry-over from other donors' samples. The CDR3 region is CSVEQGRNYGYTF. The CDR3 DNA is TGCAGCGTTGAGCAGGGGCGAAACTATGGCTACACCTTC.